This T cell receptor (beta chain) was documented in a study of blood T cell repertoires in COVID-19. Study-wide background: The United States, Italy and Spain provided the acute and convalescent COVID-19 samples. Sources were T cells, B-cell-depleted T cells, or PBMCs; the material itself was cDNA or gDNA.

In the authors' methods: Nucleated cell number was recorded as an estimate derived from reference gene primer amplification. TCRdb keeps only in-frame clones here, not all; method: immunoSEQ multiplex PCR. V and J calls and clone size are copied from that table; D and trimming were computed from the DNA. The table shows approximately 90,000 clones, with approximately 88% occurring only once. Sequences were obtained from peripheral blood. This receptor was taken from a woman older than 75 with active or convalescent COVID-19.

This CDR3 is CASSLERQNEQFF. The CDR3 nucleotides read TGTGCCAGCAGCTTAGAACGTCAGAATGAGCAGTTCTTC. The rearrangement links TRBV11-3 to TRBJ2-1; D unresolved. This CDR3 has 13 amino acids. Per the germline V gene, CDR1 is SGHNT and CDR2 is YENEEA. Trimming pared 0 bases from V and 7 bases from J, leaving 7 bases between.